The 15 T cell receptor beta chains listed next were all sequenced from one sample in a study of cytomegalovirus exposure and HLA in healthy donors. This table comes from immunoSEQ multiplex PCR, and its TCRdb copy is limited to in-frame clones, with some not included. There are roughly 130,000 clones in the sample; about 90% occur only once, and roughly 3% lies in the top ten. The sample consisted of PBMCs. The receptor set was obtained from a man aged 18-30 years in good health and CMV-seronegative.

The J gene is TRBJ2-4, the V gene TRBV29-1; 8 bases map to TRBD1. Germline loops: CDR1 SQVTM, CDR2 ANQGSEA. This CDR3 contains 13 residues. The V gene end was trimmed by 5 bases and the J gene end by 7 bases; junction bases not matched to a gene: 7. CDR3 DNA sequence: TGCAGCGTTTTTCAGGGGGCGCGGAACATTCAGTACTTC. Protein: CSVFQGARNIQYF.

CDR3 residues: CASSPPAGSAANEQFF. CDR3 nucleotide sequence: TGTGCCAGCTCACCACCAGCAGGGTCTGCCGCAAATGAGCAGTTCTTC. The rearrangement links TRBV18 to TRBJ2-1, with a possible D match to TRBD1 (5 bases). The CDR3 sequence is 16 residues long. The V gene lost 0 bases and the J gene lost 7 bases, with 16 bases spanning the gap. The germline CDR1 and CDR2 sequences are KGHSH and LQKENI.

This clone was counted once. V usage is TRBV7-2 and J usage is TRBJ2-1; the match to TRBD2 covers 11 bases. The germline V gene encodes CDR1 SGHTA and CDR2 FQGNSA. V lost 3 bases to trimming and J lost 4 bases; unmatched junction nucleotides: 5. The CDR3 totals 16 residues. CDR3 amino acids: CASSFNGLAGYNEQFF. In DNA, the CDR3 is TGTGCCAGCAGCTTCAACGGACTAGCGGGTTACAATGAGCAGTTCTTC.

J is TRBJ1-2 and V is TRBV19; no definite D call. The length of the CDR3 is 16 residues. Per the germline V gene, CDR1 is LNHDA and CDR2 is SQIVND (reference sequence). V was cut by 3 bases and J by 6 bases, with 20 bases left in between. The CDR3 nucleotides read TGTGCCAGTAGTATCCCGCCCCTATTCAAACCCCATGGCTACACCTTC. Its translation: CASSIPPLFKPHGYTF.

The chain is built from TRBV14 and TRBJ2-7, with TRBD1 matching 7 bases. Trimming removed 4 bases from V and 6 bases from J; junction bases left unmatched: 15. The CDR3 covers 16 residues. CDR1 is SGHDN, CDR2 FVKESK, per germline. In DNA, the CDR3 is TGTGCCAGCAGCCTCACACCTCCCCGCAGGGGGTTCGAGCAGTACTTC. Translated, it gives CASSLTPPRRGFEQYF.

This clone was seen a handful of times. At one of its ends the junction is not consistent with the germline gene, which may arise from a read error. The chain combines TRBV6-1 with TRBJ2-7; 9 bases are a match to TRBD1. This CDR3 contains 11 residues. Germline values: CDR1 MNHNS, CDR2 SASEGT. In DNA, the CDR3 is TGTGCCAGCAGTGACCCGCGGGACAGGGTCTTC. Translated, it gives CASSDPRDRVF.

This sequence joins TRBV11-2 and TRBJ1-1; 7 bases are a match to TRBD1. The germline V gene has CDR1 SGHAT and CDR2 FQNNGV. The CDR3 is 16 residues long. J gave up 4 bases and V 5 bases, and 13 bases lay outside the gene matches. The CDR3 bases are TGTGCCAGCAGCCCACTATTGGGACAGATTTTCACTGAAGCTTTCTTT. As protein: CASSPLLGQIFTEAFF. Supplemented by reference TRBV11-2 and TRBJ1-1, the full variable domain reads EAGVAQSPRYKIIEKRQSVAFWCNPISGHATLYWYQQILGQGPKLLIQFQNNGVVDDSQLPKDRFSAERLKGVDSTLKIQPAKLEDSAVYLCASSPLLGQIFTEAFFGQGTRLTVV.

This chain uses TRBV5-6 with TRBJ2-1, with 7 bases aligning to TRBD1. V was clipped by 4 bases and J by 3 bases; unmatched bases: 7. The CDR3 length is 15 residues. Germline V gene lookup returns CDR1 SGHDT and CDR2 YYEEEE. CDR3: CASSPRTGFYNEQFF. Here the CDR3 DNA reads TGTGCCAGCAGCCCTCGGACAGGTTTCTACAATGAGCAGTTCTTC. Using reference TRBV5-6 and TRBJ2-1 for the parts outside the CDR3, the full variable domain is DAGVTQSPTHLIKTRGQQVTLRCSPKSGHDTVSWYQQALGQGPQFIFQYYEEEERQRGNFPDRFSGHQFPNYSSELNVNALLLGDSALYLCASSPRTGFYNEQFFGPGTRLTVL.

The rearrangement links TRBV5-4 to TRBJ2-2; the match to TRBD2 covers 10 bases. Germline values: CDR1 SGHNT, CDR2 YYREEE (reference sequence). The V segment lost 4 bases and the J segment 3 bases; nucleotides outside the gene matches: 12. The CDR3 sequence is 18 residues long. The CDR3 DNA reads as TGTGCCAGCAGCAAACCGCTCGGGCTAGCGGGAGACACCGGGGAGCTGTTTTTT. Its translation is CASSKPLGLAGDTGELFF.

The CDR3 sequence is CASSLGTGGLPPYEQYF. CDR3 bases: TGCGCCAGCAGCTTAGGCACGGGAGGCCTCCCCCCGTACGAGCAGTACTTC. V usage is TRBV5-1 and J usage is TRBJ2-7; TRBD2 matches at 7 bases. The CDR3 is made up of 17 amino acids. From germline, CDR1 is SGHRS and CDR2 YFSETQ. V trimming: 2 bases; J trimming: 4 bases; junction bases outside the gene matches: 15.

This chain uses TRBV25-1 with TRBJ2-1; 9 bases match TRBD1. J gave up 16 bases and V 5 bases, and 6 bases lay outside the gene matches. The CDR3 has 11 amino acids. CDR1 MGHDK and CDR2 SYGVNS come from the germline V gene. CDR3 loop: CASSSGTGIFF. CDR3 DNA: TGTGCCAGCAGTTCCGGGACAGGGATCTTCTTC. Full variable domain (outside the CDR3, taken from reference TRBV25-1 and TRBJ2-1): EADIYQTPRYLVIGTGKKITLECSQTMGHDKMYWYQQDPGMELHLIHYSYGVNSTEKGDLSSESTVSRIRTEHFPLTLESARPSHTSQYLCASSSGTGIFFGPGTRLTVL.

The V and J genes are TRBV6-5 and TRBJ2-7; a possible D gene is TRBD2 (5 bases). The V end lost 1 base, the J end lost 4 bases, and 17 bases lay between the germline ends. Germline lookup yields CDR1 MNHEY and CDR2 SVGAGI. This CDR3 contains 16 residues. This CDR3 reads CASSYFHTGVNYEQYF. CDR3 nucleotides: TGTGCCAGCAGTTACTTTCATACCGGGGTAAATTACGAGCAGTACTTC.

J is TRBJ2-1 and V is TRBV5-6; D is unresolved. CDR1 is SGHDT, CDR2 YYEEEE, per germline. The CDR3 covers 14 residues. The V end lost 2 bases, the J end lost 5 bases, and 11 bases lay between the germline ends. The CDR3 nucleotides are TGTGCCAGCAGCTTACCAGCCGCGGACAATGAGCAGTTCTTC. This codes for CASSLPAADNEQFF.

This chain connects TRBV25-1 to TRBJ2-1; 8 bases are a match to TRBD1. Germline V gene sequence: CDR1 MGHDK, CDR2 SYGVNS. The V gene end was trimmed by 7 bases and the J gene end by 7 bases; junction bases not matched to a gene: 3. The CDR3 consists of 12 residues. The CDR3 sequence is CASKGQGNEQFF. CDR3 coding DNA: TGTGCCAGCAAAGGACAGGGTAATGAGCAGTTCTTC.

CDR3 amino acids: CASSFSGEYNEQFF. The CDR3 region has the DNA TGCGCCAGCAGCTTCTCGGGGGAGTACAATGAGCAGTTCTTC. The rearrangement uses TRBV5-1 and TRBJ2-1; tentatively, D is TRBD2 (6 bases). Trimming removed 2 bases at V and 4 bases at J, with 10 bases between. Per the germline V gene, CDR1 is SGHRS and CDR2 is YFSETQ. The CDR3 length is 14 residues. Filled out from reference TRBV5-1 and TRBJ2-1, the complete variable domain reads KAGVTQTPRYLIKTRGQQVTLSCSPISGHRSVSWYQQTPGQGLQFLFEYFSETQRNKGNFPGRFSGRQFSNSRSEMNVSTLELGDSALYLCASSFSGEYNEQFFGPGTRLTVL.